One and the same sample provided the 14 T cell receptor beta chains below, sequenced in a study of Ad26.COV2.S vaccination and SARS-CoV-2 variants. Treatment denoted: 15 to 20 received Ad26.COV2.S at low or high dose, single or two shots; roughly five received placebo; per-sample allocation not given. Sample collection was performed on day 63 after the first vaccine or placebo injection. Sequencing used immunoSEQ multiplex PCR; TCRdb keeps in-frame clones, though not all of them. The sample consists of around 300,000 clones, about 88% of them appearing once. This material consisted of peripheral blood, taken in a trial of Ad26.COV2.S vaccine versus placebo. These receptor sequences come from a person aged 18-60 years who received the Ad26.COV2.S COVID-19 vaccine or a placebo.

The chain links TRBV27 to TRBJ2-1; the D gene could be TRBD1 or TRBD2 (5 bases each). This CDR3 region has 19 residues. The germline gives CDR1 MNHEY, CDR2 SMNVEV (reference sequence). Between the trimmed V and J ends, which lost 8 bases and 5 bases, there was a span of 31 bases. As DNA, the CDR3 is TGTGCCAGCGCGGGCGGCCCGGGACGGAAGGCCCCCCCTAACAATGAGCAGTTCTTC. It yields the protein CASAGGPGRKAPPNNEQFF.

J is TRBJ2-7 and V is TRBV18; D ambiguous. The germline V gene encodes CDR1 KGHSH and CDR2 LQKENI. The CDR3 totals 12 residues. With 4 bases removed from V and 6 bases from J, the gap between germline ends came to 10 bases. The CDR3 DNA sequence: TGTGCCAGCTCACATTACATGGCCGAGCAGTACTTC. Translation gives CASSHYMAEQYF.

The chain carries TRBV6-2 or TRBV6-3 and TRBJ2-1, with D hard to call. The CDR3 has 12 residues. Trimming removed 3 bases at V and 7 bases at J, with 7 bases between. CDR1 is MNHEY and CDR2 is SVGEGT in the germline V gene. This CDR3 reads CASSYNVNEQFF. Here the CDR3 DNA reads TGTGCCAGCAGTTATAATGTGAATGAGCAGTTCTTC.

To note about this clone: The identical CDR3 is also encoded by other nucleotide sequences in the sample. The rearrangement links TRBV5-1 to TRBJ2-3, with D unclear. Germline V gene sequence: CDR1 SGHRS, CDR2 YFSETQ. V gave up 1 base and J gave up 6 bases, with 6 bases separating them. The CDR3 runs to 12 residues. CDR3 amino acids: CASSLSGDTQYF. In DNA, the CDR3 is TGCGCCAGCAGCTTGTCTGGGGATACGCAGTATTTT.

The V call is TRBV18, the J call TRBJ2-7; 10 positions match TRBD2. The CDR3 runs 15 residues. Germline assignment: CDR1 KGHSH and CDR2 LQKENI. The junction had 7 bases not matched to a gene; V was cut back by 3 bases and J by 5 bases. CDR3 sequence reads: CASSPSTSGNNEQYF. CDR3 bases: TGTGCCAGCTCACCGTCTACTAGCGGGAATAACGAGCAGTACTTC.

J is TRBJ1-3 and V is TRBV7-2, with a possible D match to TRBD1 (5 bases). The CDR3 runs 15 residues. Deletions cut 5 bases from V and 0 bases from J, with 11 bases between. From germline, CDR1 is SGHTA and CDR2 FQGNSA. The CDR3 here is CASSVAGPSGNTIYF. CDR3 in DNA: TGTGCCAGCAGCGTTGCAGGGCCCTCTGGAAACACCATATATTTT.

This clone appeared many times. In nucleotides, the CDR3 is TGTGCCAGCGGTACCGGGACAGGGAACACCGGGGAGCTGTTTTTT. As protein: CASGTGTGNTGELFF. The chain has TRBV6-6 and TRBJ2-2, with 8 nucleotides matching TRBD1. The V segment lost 8 bases and the J segment 1 base; nucleotides outside the gene matches: 6. In germline, CDR1 is MNHNY, CDR2 SVGAGI (reference sequence). This CDR3 contains 15 residues.

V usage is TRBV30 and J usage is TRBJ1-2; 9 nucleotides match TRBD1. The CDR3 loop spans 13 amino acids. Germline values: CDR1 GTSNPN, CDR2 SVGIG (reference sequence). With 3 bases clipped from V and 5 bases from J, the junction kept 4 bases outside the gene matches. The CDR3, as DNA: TGTGCCTGGAGAGGACAGGGGCGATATGGCTACACCTTC. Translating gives CAWRGQGRYGYTF.

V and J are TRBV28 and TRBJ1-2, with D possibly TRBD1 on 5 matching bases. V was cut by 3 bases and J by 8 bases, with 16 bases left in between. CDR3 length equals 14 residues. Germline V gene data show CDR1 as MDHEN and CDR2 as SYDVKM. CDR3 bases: TGTGCCAGCAGTTTCAGGGACCGCTACACAGGCTACACCTTC. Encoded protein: CASSFRDRYTGYTF.

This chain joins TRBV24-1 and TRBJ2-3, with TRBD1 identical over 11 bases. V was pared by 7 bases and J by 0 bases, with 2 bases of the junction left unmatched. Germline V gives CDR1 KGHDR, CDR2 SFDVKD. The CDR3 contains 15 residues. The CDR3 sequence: CATRGTGGSTDTQYF. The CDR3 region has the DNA TGTGCCACCAGAGGGACAGGGGGTAGCACAGATACGCAGTATTTT.

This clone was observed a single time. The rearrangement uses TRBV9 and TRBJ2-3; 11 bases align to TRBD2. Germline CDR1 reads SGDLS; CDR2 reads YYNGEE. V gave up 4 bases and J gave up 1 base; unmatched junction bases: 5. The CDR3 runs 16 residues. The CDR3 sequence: CASSHYSGGGTDTQYF. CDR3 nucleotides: TGTGCCAGCAGCCACTATAGCGGGGGGGGCACAGATACGCAGTATTTT.

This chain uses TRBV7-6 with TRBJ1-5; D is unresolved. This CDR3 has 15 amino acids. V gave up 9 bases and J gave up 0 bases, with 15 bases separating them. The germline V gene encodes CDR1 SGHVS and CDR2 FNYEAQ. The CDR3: CARPARTYSNQPQHF. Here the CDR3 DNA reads TGTGCCAGACCGGCCCGCACGTATAGCAATCAGCCCCAGCATTTT.

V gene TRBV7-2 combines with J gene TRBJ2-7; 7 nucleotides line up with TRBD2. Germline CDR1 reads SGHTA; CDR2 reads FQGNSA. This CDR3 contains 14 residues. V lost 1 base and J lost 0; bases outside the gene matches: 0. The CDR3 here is CASSLGGGSYEQYF. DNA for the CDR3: TGTGCCAGCAGCTTAGGGGGGGGCTCCTACGAGCAGTACTTC.

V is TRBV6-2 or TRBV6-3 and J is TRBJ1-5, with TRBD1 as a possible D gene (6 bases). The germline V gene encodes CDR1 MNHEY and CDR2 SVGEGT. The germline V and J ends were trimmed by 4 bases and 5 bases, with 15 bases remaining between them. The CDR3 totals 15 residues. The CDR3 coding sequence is TGTGCCAGCAGTTCCCTGGGGGAGGGGGATCAGCCCCAGCATTTT. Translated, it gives CASSSLGEGDQPQHF.